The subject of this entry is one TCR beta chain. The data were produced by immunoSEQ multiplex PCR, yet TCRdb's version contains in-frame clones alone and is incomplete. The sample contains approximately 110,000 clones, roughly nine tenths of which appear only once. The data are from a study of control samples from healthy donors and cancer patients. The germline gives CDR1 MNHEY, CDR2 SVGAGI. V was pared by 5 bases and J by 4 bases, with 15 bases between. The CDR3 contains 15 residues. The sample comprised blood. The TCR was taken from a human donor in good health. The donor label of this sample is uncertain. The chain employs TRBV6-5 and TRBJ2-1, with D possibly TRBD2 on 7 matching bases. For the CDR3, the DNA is TGTGCCAGCAGTCTACGGGGGGCCGATTACAATGAGCAGTTCTTC. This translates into CASSLRGADYNEQFF.